The T cell receptor beta chain described here comes from a study of blood T cell repertoires in COVID-19. Study information: Italy, Spain and the United States were the sources of the convalescent and acute COVID-19 samples. The analysed material was cDNA or gDNA that came from T cells, B-cell-depleted T cells, or PBMCs.

Under the authors' procedure: For nucleated cells, counts were estimated from reference gene primer amplification. The table came from immunoSEQ multiplex PCR; TCRdb's copy has only in-frame clones and leaves some out. That table gives V, J and clone size, and the DNA gave D and trimming. This table holds 100,000 to 150,000 clones, around 81% found once. V lost 0 bases and J 7 bases, leaving 17 bases between the germline ends. CDR3 length: 15 residues. CDR1 and CDR2 from the germline V gene are SGDLS and YYNGEE. This clonotype was obtained from a woman between 50 and 59 years old with acute or convalescent COVID-19. Material for sequencing was peripheral blood. The V and J genes are TRBV9 and TRBJ2-7; D is perhaps TRBD2 (5 bases). CDR3 loop: CASSVDPEGSSEQYF. DNA for the CDR3: TGTGCCAGCAGCGTAGACCCAGAGGGTTCATCTGAGCAGTACTTC. The full variable domain, with the rest looked up from reference TRBV9 and TRBJ2-7, is DSGVTQTPKHLITATGQRVTLRCSPRSGDLSVYWYQQSLDQGLQFLIQYYNGEERAKGNILERFSAQQFPDLHSELNLSSLELGDSALYFCASSVDPEGSSEQYFGPGTRLTVT.